A selection of T cell receptor beta chains follows, all from one sample in a study of shared clonotypes between healthy human individuals. Method: immunoSEQ multiplex PCR; TCRdb's copy keeps in-frame clones and lacks some. The data contain about 1 million clones, more than 65% of them singletons. The specimen was memory CD4+ T cells sorted from blood. These receptors were obtained from a man between 18 and 35 years old in good health. Each CDR3 is given with its conserved first and last residue. A D gene is named only where the DNA matches it firmly. Rows give clone size only sometimes, using once, few, many, or a class for an expanded clone.

NA | TRBJ1-1 | NA | TRBV2 | CASSRGNFEAFF | TGTGCCAGCAGCAGAGGGAATTTTGAAGCTTTCTTT
NA | TRBJ2-7 | TRBD2 | TRBV28 | CAAGGGDPYEQYF | TGTGCCGCGGGGGGGGGCGACCCCTACGAGCAGTACTTC
NA | TRBJ2-7 | TRBD1 | TRBV10-1 | CASSAGTGGPYEQYF | TGCGCCAGCAGTGCCGGGACAGGGGGTCCCTACGAGCAGTACTTC
once | TRBJ1-3 | TRBD1 | TRBV5-4 | CASSLPGTGSGNTIYF | TGTGCCAGCAGCTTACCCGGGACAGGGTCTGGAAACACCATATATTTT
NA | TRBJ2-1 | NA | TRBV7-9 | CASSLVEGPSNNEQFF | TGTGCCAGCAGCTTAGTGGAGGGCCCCAGTAACAATGAGCAGTTCTTC
NA | TRBJ2-3 | NA | TRBV9 | CASSGQVGTGPQYF | TGTGCCAGCAGCGGTCAAGTGGGTACTGGCCCGCAGTATTTT
NA | TRBJ1-2 | NA | TRBV5-4 | CASSIMTEDGYTF | TGTGCCAGCAGCATAATGACAGAGGATGGCTACACCTTC
NA | TRBJ2-7 | TRBD2 | TRBV4-3 | CASSRGLAGGLYEQYF | TGCGCCAGCAGCCGAGGACTAGCGGGAGGTTTATACGAGCAGTACTTC
NA | TRBJ2-5 | TRBD2 | TRBV7-9 | CASSLPLAGVETQYF | TGTGCCAGCAGCTTACCCCTAGCGGGAGTGGAGACCCAGTACTTC
many | TRBJ2-7 | NA | TRBV2 | CASERGNYEQYF | TGTGCCTCGGAGAGGGGCAACTACGAGCAGTACTTC
NA | TRBJ2-5 | NA | TRBV19 | CASIGRNQETQYF | TGTGCCAGTATCGGACGGAACCAAGAGACCCAGTACTTC
NA | TRBJ2-3 | NA | TRBV5-4 | CASSPGGARTDTQYF | TGTGCCAGCAGCCCCGGGGGTGCGCGCACAGATACGCAGTATTTT
few | TRBJ1-2 | NA | TRBV18 | CASSLKQGLYGYTF | TGTGCCAGCTCGCTGAAACAGGGACTCTATGGCTACACCTTC
NA | TRBJ2-2 | TRBD2 | TRBV18 | CASSPLGPGGGELFF | TGTGCCAGCTCACCACTCGGACCGGGAGGAGGGGAGCTGTTTTTT
NA | TRBJ2-5 | NA | TRBV6-1 | CASTFGGRLETQYF | TGTGCCAGCACCTTCGGGGGGCGCTTGGAGACCCAGTACTTC
NA | TRBJ1-5 | NA | TRBV9 | CASSVGDGLGQPQHF | TGTGCCAGCAGCGTAGGGGACGGCTTAGGGCAGCCCCAGCATTTT
NA | TRBJ1-1 | NA | TRBV7-8 | CASSVQGRGGTEAFF | TGTGCCAGCAGCGTCCAGGGGAGGGGTGGCACTGAAGCTTTCTTT